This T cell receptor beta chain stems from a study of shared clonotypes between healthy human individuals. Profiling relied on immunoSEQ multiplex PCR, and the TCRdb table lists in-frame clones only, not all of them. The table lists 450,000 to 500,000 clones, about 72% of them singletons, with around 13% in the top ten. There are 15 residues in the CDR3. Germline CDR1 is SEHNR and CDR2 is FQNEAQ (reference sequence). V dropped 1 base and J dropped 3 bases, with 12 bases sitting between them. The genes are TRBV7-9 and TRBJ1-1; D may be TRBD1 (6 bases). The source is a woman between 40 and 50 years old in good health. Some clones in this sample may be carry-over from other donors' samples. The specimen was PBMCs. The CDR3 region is CASSLGRGLDTEAFF. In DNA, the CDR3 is TGTGCCAGCAGCTTAGGGAGGGGGTTGGACACTGAAGCTTTCTTT.